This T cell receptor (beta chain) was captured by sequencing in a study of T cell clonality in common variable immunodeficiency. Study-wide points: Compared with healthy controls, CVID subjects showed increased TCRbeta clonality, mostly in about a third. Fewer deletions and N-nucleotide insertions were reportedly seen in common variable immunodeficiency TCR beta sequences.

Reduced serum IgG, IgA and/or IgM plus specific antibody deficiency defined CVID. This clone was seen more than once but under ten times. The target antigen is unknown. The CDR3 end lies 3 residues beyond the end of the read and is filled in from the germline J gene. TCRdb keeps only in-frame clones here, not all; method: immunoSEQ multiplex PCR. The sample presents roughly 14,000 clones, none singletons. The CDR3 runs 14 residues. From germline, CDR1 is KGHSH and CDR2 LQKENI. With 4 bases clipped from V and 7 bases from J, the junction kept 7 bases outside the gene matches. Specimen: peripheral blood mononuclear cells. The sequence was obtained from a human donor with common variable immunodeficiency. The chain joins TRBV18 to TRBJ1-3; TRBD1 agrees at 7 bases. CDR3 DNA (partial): TGTGCCAGCTCACTACTCGACAGGGCCAACACC. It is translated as CASSLLDRANT. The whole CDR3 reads CASSLLDRANTIYF.